The rows below give T cell receptor beta chains drawn from one sample of a study of blood T cell repertoires in COVID-19. TCRdb's copy holds only in-frame clones and misses some; the assay was immunoSEQ multiplex PCR. Of about 350,000 clones in the sample, less than 90% were seen once. Sample: peripheral blood. All receptors come from a woman aged 55-69 years with COVID-19, enrolled during active disease. The CDR3 runs from the conserved cysteine through the conserved F or W. The order of the fields is D gene, clone size, V gene, J gene, CDR3 protein, CDR3 DNA. D genes are given only for firm matches. Clone size, where shown, is once, few, many, or a class for clones that have expanded.

d_call: TRBD2; clone_size: -; v_call: TRBV4-1; j_call: TRBJ2-3; cdr3_aa: CASSQEAPGTSGGTDTQYF; cdr3_nt: TGCGCCAGCAGCCAAGAGGCCCCCGGGACTAGCGGGGGCACAGATACGCAGTATTTT
d_call: TRBD2; clone_size: -; v_call: TRBV4-1; j_call: TRBJ2-5; cdr3_aa: CASSPLAGTSGETQYF; cdr3_nt: TGCGCCAGCAGCCCCTTGGCCGGGACTAGCGGAGAGACCCAGTACTTC
d_call: -; clone_size: -; v_call: TRBV20-1; j_call: TRBJ2-5; cdr3_aa: CSASQEETQYF; cdr3_nt: TGCAGTGCTAGCCAGGAAGAGACCCAGTACTTC
d_call: -; clone_size: -; v_call: TRBV7-9; j_call: TRBJ2-3; cdr3_aa: CASSPPGSDTQYF; cdr3_nt: TGTGCCAGCAGCCCCCCGGGGTCAGATACGCAGTATTTT
d_call: -; clone_size: -; v_call: TRBV2; j_call: TRBJ2-1; cdr3_aa: CASRDWNEQFF; cdr3_nt: TGTGCCAGCAGAGACTGGAATGAGCAGTTCTTC
d_call: TRBD1; clone_size: -; v_call: TRBV6-5; j_call: TRBJ1-1; cdr3_aa: CASTPTGDNTEAFF; cdr3_nt: TGTGCCAGCACTCCGACAGGGGATAACACTGAAGCTTTCTTT
d_call: -; clone_size: -; v_call: TRBV21-1; j_call: TRBJ1-2; cdr3_aa: CALNCHRDIVYGYTF; cdr3_nt: TGTGCACTAAATTGTCACAGGGATATCGTCTATGGCTACACCTTC
d_call: TRBD1; clone_size: -; v_call: TRBV6-6; j_call: TRBJ1-5; cdr3_aa: CASSRDRGIGQPQHF; cdr3_nt: TGTGCCAGCAGCAGGGACAGGGGAATCGGTCAGCCCCAGCATTTT
d_call: -; clone_size: -; v_call: TRBV7-3; j_call: TRBJ2-2; cdr3_aa: CASSRTATNTGELFF; cdr3_nt: TGTGCCAGCAGTCGGACAGCTACTAACACCGGGGAGCTGTTTTTT
d_call: TRBD1; clone_size: few; v_call: TRBV9; j_call: TRBJ1-1; cdr3_aa: CATGQDPMGTEAFF; cdr3_nt: TGTGCCACAGGACAGGACCCAATGGGGACTGAAGCTTTCTTT
d_call: -; clone_size: -; v_call: TRBV24-1; j_call: TRBJ1-2; cdr3_aa: CATSDSRDTSYGYTF; cdr3_nt: TGTGCCACCAGTGATTCCCGGGACACCTCTTATGGCTACACCTTC
d_call: -; clone_size: -; v_call: TRBV6-5; j_call: TRBJ1-1; cdr3_aa: CASSRGQTVEAFF; cdr3_nt: TGTGCCAGCAGCCGAGGACAGACAGTGGAAGCTTTCTTT
d_call: -; clone_size: -; v_call: TRBV19; j_call: TRBJ2-3; cdr3_aa: CASSMAAGRDTQYF; cdr3_nt: TGTGCCAGTAGTATGGCGGCAGGGCGGGATACGCAGTATTTT
d_call: -; clone_size: -; v_call: TRBV11-2; j_call: TRBJ2-1; cdr3_aa: CASSPRRDLYNEQFF; cdr3_nt: TGTGCCAGCAGCCCAAGGCGGGACCTCTACAATGAGCAGTTCTTC
d_call: TRBD2; clone_size: -; v_call: TRBV3-1/TRBV3-2; j_call: TRBJ2-7; cdr3_aa: CASSRRASGGYEQYF; cdr3_nt: TGTGCCAGCAGCCGGCGGGCCAGCGGGGGCTACGAGCAGTACTTC
d_call: -; clone_size: -; v_call: TRBV9; j_call: TRBJ2-1; cdr3_aa: CASSVTRNSYNEQFF; cdr3_nt: TGTGCCAGCAGCGTAACCAGAAACTCCTACAATGAGCAGTTCTTC
d_call: TRBD1; clone_size: few; v_call: TRBV18; j_call: TRBJ1-1; cdr3_aa: CASSSAGTGMAEAFF; cdr3_nt: TGTGCCAGCTCATCCGCCGGGACAGGGATGGCTGAAGCTTTCTTT
d_call: -; clone_size: -; v_call: TRBV7-2; j_call: TRBJ1-2; cdr3_aa: CASSLPGRGANYGYTF; cdr3_nt: TGTGCCAGCAGCTTACCAGGGAGGGGTGCTAACTATGGCTACACCTTC
d_call: TRBD2; clone_size: -; v_call: TRBV4-3; j_call: TRBJ2-1; cdr3_aa: CASSPTPLGGTHNEQFF; cdr3_nt: TGCGCCAGCAGCCCAACCCCCTTGGGGGGGACCCACAATGAGCAGTTCTTC
d_call: -; clone_size: -; v_call: TRBV10-3; j_call: TRBJ1-4; cdr3_aa: CAISESTGTNEKLFF; cdr3_nt: TGTGCCATCAGTGAGTCGACGGGAACTAATGAAAAACTGTTTTTT
d_call: -; clone_size: -; v_call: TRBV7-9; j_call: TRBJ1-5; cdr3_aa: CASSLATVGQPQHF; cdr3_nt: TGTGCCAGCAGCTTAGCGACGGTGGGCCAGCCCCAGCATTTT
d_call: TRBD1; clone_size: -; v_call: TRBV9; j_call: TRBJ1-2; cdr3_aa: CASSGTRLRDRGGYGYTF; cdr3_nt: TGTGCCAGCAGCGGAACTCGTTTGCGGGACAGGGGTGGTTATGGCTACACCTTC
d_call: TRBD1; clone_size: -; v_call: TRBV5-1; j_call: TRBJ2-7; cdr3_aa: CASSLGQGGEQYF; cdr3_nt: TGCGCCAGCAGCTTGGGACAGGGGGGTGAGCAGTACTTC
d_call: -; clone_size: -; v_call: TRBV7-6; j_call: TRBJ2-5; cdr3_aa: CASSFRAQETQYF; cdr3_nt: TGTGCCAGCAGCTTTAGAGCTCAAGAGACCCAGTACTTC